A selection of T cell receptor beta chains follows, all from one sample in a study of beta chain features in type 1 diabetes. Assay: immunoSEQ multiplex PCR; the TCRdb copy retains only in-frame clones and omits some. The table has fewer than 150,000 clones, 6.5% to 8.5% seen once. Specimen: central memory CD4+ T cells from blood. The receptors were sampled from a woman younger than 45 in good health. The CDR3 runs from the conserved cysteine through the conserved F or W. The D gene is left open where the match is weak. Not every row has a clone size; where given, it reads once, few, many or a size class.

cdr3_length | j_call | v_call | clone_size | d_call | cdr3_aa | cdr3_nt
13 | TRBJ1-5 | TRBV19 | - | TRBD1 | CASRTGRNQPQHF | TGTGCCAGTCGGACAGGGCGCAATCAGCCCCAGCATTTT
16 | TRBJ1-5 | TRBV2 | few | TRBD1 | CASVRTRTGFNQPQHF | TGTGCCAGCGTCCGGACCCGGACAGGGTTCAATCAGCCCCAGCATTTT
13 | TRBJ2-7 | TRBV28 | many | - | CASSYVSGYEQYF | TGTGCCAGCAGCTACGTCTCAGGGTACGAGCAGTACTTC
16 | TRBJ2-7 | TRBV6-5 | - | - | CASSYSGGGSPYEQYF | TGTGCCAGCAGTTACTCAGGGGGGGGGTCCCCCTACGAGCAGTACTTC
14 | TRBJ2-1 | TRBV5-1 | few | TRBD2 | CASSFGTSGREQFF | TGCGCCAGCAGCTTCGGGACTAGCGGGAGGGAGCAGTTCTTC
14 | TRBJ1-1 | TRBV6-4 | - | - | CASSVRPGNTEAFF | TGTGCCAGCAGTGTCAGACCGGGGAACACTGAAGCTTTCTTT
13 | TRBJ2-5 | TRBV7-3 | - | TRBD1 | CASSTGTGETQYF | TGTGCCAGCAGTACCGGGACAGGAGAGACCCAGTACTTC
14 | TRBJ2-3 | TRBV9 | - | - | CASSVGGHTDTQYF | TGTGCCAGCAGCGTAGGCGGTCATACAGATACGCAGTATTTT
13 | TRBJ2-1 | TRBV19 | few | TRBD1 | CASTGGLYNEQFF | TGTGCCAGTACAGGGGGCCTCTACAATGAGCAGTTCTTC
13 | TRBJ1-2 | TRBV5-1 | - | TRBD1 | CASSVDRDRVYTF | TGCGCCAGCAGCGTGGACAGGGATAGAGTCTACACCTTC
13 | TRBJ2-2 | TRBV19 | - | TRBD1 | CASMPQGVGELFF | TGTGCCAGTATGCCACAGGGGGTCGGGGAGCTGTTTTTT
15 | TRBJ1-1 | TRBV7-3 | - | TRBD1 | CASSPGQQWDTEAFF | TGTGCCAGCAGCCCGGGACAGCAATGGGACACTGAAGCTTTCTTT
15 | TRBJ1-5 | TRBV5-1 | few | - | CASSLGEGFNQPQHF | TGCGCCAGCAGCTTGGGCGAGGGATTCAATCAGCCCCAGCATTTT
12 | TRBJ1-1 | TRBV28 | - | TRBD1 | CASSLGQGDAFF | TGTGCCAGCAGTTTGGGTCAGGGGGACGCTTTCTTT
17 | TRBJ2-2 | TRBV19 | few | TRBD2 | CASSMIGRASVTGELFF | TGTGCCAGTAGTATGATCGGGAGGGCCTCGGTCACCGGGGAGCTGTTTTTT
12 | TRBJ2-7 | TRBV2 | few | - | CASHDFGYEQYF | TGTGCCAGCCACGACTTCGGATACGAGCAGTACTTC
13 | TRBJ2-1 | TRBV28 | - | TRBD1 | CASSSTGINEQFF | TGTGCCAGCAGCTCGACAGGGATCAATGAGCAGTTCTTC
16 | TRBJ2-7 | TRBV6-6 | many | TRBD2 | CASSYSMAGEGYEQYF | TGTGCCAGCAGTTACTCGATGGCGGGAGAGGGGTACGAGCAGTACTTC
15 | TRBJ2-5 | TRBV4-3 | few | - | CASSQAERAQGTQYF | TGCGCCAGCAGCCAAGCAGAGCGGGCCCAAGGGACCCAGTACTTC
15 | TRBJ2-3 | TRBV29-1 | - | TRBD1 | CSVEAGGEVTDTQYF | TGCAGCGTGGAAGCAGGGGGCGAGGTTACAGATACGCAGTATTTT
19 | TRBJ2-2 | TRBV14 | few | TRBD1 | CASSKQRSDRGRVTGELFF | TGTGCCAGCAGCAAGCAGAGATCCGACAGGGGGCGGGTCACCGGGGAGCTGTTTTTT
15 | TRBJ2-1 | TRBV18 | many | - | CASSPPLSSYNEQFF | TGTGCCAGCTCACCACCTCTGAGCTCCTACAATGAGCAGTTCTTC
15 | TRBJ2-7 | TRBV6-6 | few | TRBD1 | CASSALRQGIKEQYF | TGTGCCAGCAGTGCCCTAAGACAGGGCATAAAAGAGCAGTACTTC
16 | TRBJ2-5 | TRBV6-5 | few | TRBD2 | CASSYSGREGGETQYF | TGTGCCAGCAGTTACTCGGGGAGGGAGGGAGGAGAGACCCAGTACTTC
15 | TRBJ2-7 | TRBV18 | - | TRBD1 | CASSQPGQGFHEQYF | TGTGCCAGCTCACAACCGGGACAGGGCTTTCACGAGCAGTACTTC
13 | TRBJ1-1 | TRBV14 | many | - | CASSQDGGIEAFF | TGTGCCAGCAGCCAAGACGGAGGAATTGAAGCTTTCTTT
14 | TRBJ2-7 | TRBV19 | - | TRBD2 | CASSSQAGTYEQYF | TGTGCCAGTAGTTCCCAAGCGGGAACCTACGAGCAGTACTTC
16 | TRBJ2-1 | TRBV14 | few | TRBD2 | CASSQDVGRVYNEQFF | TGTGCCAGCAGCCAAGATGTCGGGAGGGTTTACAATGAGCAGTTCTTC
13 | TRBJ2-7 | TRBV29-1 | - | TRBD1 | CSAGTGTGGEQYF | TGCAGCGCCGGTACCGGGACAGGGGGCGAGCAGTACTTC
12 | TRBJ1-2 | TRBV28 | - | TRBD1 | CASSTGQGRGTF | TGTGCCAGCAGCACCGGACAGGGACGGGGTACCTTC
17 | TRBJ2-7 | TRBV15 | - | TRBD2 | CATSRTRGTSGYYEQYF | TGTGCCACCAGCAGAACCCGCGGGACTAGCGGGTACTACGAGCAGTACTTC
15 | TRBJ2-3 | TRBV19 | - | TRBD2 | CASSMREGGTDTQYF | TGTGCCAGTAGTATGCGGGAGGGTGGCACAGATACGCAGTATTTT
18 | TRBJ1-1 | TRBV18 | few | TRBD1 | CASSLITGTGGRGTEAFF | TGTGCCAGCTCACTAATCACCGGGACAGGGGGCCGGGGCACTGAAGCTTTCTTT
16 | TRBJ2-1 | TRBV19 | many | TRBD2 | CASSSTGRASYNEQFF | TGTGCCAGTAGTTCTACCGGGAGGGCCTCCTACAATGAGCAGTTCTTC
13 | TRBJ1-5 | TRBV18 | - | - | CASSPDQNQPQHF | TGTGCCAGCTCACCCGATCAGAATCAGCCCCAGCATTTT
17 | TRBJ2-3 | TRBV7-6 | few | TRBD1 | CASSSRTGTSSTDTQYF | TGTGCCAGCAGCTCCCGGACAGGGACTTCTAGCACAGATACGCAGTATTTT
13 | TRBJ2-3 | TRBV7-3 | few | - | CASSATGRDTQYF | TGTGCCAGCAGCGCCACAGGAAGAGATACGCAGTATTTT
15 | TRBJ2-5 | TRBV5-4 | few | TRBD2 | CASSSSTSGPSAQYF | TGTGCCAGCAGCTCCAGTACTAGCGGACCGTCGGCCCAGTACTTC
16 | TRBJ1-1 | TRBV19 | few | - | CASRTMGGAQGVEAFF | TGTGCCAGTCGCACGATGGGGGGGGCGCAAGGGGTCGAAGCTTTCTTT
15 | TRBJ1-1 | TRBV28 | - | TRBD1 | CASSPPQGAFTEAFF | TGTGCCAGCAGTCCCCCACAGGGGGCATTCACTGAAGCTTTCTTT
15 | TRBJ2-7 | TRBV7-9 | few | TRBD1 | CASSLANRGRNEQYF | TGTGCCAGCAGCTTAGCGAACAGGGGGAGGAACGAGCAGTACTTC
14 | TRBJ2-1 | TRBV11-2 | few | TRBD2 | CASSFGAGGNEQFF | TGTGCCAGCAGCTTTGGAGCGGGAGGCAATGAGCAGTTCTTC